The clone carrying this TCR beta chain came up many times. Antigen unknown. Template switching supplied a universal primer site; unique molecular identifiers were carried on the cDNA. Using its own MiXCR run on the 5' RACE reads, TCRdb lists one record per CDR3 protein. The sample shows about 390,000 distinct CDR3 sequences, around 9% of them seen only once. This sample was taken from a study of identical twins. The germline V and J ends were trimmed by 2 bases and 5 bases, with 3 bases remaining between them. The CDR3 contains 12 residues. The germline gives CDR1 MNHEY, CDR2 SVGEGT. Findings and limits, study-wide: Modelling underestimated the level of out-of-frame TCR alpha sharing observed in monozygotic twins. Carriage of fewer insertions was seen in abundant cord blood beta clonotypes, whereas memory repertoires showed none. A cross-sectional statistical analysis, not follow-up of the same donors, supported the conclusions.

Sequencing used naive T cells sorted from blood. This clonotype was obtained from a woman in her fifties or sixties in good health. The chain has TRBV6-2 or TRBV6-3 and TRBJ2-2; D remains ambiguous. The chain's CDR3 is CASSYVTGELFF. The CDR3 DNA follows: TGTGCCAGCAGTTACGTAACCGGGGAGCTGTTTTTT.